A selection of T cell receptor beta chains follows, all from one sample in a study of vaccination effects on CD4 cells after COVID-19. Only in-frame clones appear in the TCRdb table, and some are missing; sequencing was by immunoSEQ multiplex PCR. The sample shows almost 15,000 clones, 60% to 80% of them seen only once. These receptors' antigens are unknown. The sample in question was CD4+ T cells from PBMCs cultured with HCoV-NL63 spike peptides, obtained after COVID-19 vaccination. All receptors derive from a human donor who received a COVID-19 vaccine. Both conserved end residues are part of each CDR3. Fields, in order: clone size, D gene, J gene, V gene, CDR3 DNA, CDR3 protein. The D gene is left open where the match is weak. Not all rows give a size; the values are once, few, many and, for expanded clones, a class.

. . TRBJ1-1 TRBV7-9 TGTGCCAGCAGCACCATACTTACCGGGACGGAGAACACTGAAGCTTTCTTT CASSTILTGTENTEAFF
. . TRBJ2-1 TRBV6-1 TGTGCCAGCAGTCTACAGGGAGGATCCTACAATGAGCAGTTCTTC CASSLQGGSYNEQFF
. TRBD1 TRBJ1-3 TRBV6-5 TGTGCCAGCAGTTACCGGACAGGGGTTGGAAACACCATATATTTT CASSYRTGVGNTIYF
. . TRBJ1-3 TRBV11-2 TGTGCCAGCAGCTTACAGGGAAACACCATATATTTT CASSLQGNTIYF
. TRBD2 TRBJ2-3 TRBV4-2 TGTGCCAGCAGCCAAGAGTCTAGCGGTAGCGGGAGAGTCACAGATACGCAGTATTTT CASSQESSGSGRVTDTQYF
few . TRBJ1-5 TRBV28 TGTGCCAGCAGTTTATTCTGGGGAGGTCAGCCCCAGCATTTT CASSLFWGGQPQHF
few . TRBJ1-1 TRBV18 TGTGCCAGCTCACCGGAGCTGAACACTGAAGCTTTCTTT CASSPELNTEAFF
. TRBD1 TRBJ2-1 TRBV27 TGTGCCAGCAGTTTAAGGGGGACAGTAAATGAGCAGTTCTTC CASSLRGTVNEQFF
. TRBD1 TRBJ1-1 TRBV6-2/TRBV6-3 TGTGCCAGCAGCCCTAGACAGGGCCGTCGGTCCACTGAAGCTTTCTTT CASSPRQGRRSTEAFF
. TRBD1 TRBJ2-5 TRBV2 TGTGCCAGCACGGGCGGGACAGGGAGGACTAGAGAGACCCAGTACTTC CASTGGTGRTRETQYF
. TRBD1 TRBJ1-4 TRBV19 TGTGCCAGTAGCAGTCCACCAGGGGGAAGAAATGAAAAACTGTTTTTT CASSSPPGGRNEKLFF
. . TRBJ2-1 TRBV15 TGTGCCACCAGCAGAGTACAGGACAATGAGCAGTTCTTC CATSRVQDNEQFF
. TRBD1 TRBJ1-2 TRBV4-3 TGCGCCAGCAGCCTAGCCGACAGGGGGGCTGGTGGCTACACCTTC CASSLADRGAGGYTF
. . TRBJ2-2 TRBV7-9 TGTGCCAGCAGCTTTCTCGGGGAGCTGTTTTTT CASSFLGELFF
. . TRBJ1-4 TRBV19 TGTGCCAGTAAACACAGAAAAGAGGAAAAACTGTTTTTT CASKHRKEEKLFF
. TRBD1 TRBJ1-2 TRBV19 TGTGCCAGTAGTATCAGCAGGGGGCCTCAAGGTGGCTACACCTTC CASSISRGPQGGYTF
. . TRBJ2-1 TRBV11-2 TGTGCCAGCAGCCCCGGTTTAGCGCTATTCAATGAGCAGTTCTTC CASSPGLALFNEQFF